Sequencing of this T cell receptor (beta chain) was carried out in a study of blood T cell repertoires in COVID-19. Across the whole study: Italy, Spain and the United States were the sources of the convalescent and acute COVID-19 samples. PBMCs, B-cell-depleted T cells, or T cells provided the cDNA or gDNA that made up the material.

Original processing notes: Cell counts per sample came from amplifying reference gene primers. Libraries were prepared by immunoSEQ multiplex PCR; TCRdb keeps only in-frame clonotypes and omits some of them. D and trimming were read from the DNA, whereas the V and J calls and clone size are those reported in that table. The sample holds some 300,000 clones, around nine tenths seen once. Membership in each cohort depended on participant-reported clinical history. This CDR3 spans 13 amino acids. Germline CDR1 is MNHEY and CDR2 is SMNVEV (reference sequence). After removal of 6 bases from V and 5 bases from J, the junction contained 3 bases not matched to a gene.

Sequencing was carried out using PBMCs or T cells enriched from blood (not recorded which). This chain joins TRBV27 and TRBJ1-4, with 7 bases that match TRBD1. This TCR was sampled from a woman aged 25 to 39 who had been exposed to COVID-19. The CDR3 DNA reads TGTGCCAGCAGAGGGACAGCAAATGAAAAACTGTTTTTT. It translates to CASRGTANEKLFF.